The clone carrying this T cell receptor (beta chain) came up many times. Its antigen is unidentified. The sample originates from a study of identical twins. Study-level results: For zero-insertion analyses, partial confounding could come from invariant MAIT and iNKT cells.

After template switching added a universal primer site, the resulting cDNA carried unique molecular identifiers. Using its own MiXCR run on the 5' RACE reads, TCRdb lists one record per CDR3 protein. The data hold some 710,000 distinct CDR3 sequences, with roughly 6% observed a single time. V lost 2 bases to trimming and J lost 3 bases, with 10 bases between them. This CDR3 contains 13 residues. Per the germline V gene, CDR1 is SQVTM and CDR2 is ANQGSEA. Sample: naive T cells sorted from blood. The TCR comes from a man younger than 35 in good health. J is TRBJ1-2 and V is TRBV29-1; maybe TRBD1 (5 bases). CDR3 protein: CSVESGGHYGYTF. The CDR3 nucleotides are TGCAGCGTTGAAAGCGGGGGACACTATGGCTACACCTTC.